The entry that follows covers one TCR beta chain sequence. Participants had their cohort set by participant-reported clinical history. This entry is derived from a study of blood T cell repertoires in COVID-19. TCRdb's copy holds only in-frame clones and misses some; the assay was immunoSEQ multiplex PCR. The sample has about 280,000 clones; around 90% are singletons. V lost 0 bases to trimming and J lost 8 bases, with 9 bases between them. Germline V gene data show CDR1 as SGHRS and CDR2 as YFSETQ. The CDR3 is 13 residues long. The sequence was obtained from a woman younger than 35 with acute COVID-19. The chain joins TRBV5-1 to TRBJ1-5; possible D gene TRBD1, 5 bases. Input material: PBMCs or T cells enriched from blood (not recorded which). CDR3 nucleotide sequence: TGCGCCAGCAGCTTGGCCGGGGGGGAGCCCCAGCATTTT. Residues: CASSLAGGEPQHF.